This TCR beta chain appears in the sequencing data of a study of cytomegalovirus exposure and HLA in healthy donors. It was with 60 Vbeta and 13 Jbeta primers that the PCR ran. Libraries were prepared by immunoSEQ multiplex PCR; TCRdb keeps only in-frame clonotypes and omits some of them. The repertoire has 150,000 to 190,000 clones, around 75% of them found once; the top ten carry 1.3% to 1.5%. Study observations and caveats: DRB1 showed the most TCR associations and HLA-C the fewest in a later analysis, as rates varied by HLA locus. A few chains tied to CMV proved CMV antigen-specific in vitro. In an earlier analysis, about 87% or about 30%: the productive usage of most TCR beta V segments.

This CDR3 is built from 13 residues. After removal of 6 bases from V and 6 bases from J, the junction contained 4 bases not matched to a gene. The germline gives CDR1 LNHDA, CDR2 SQIVND (reference sequence). Notes on this clone: Its target is not known.

The TCR originated in a man younger than 35 in good health and CMV-seronegative. Material: PBMCs. V is TRBV19 and J is TRBJ2-2; 7 bases are a match to TRBD1. CDR3 bases: TGTGCCAGTAGGGCACAGGGGCCCGGGGAGCTGTTTTTT. This codes for CASRAQGPGELFF.